These 10 T cell receptor beta chains were sequenced from one sample in a study of T cell repertoires in cytomegalovirus infection. MiXCR, run by TCRdb on the reads, gives a single entry per CDR3 protein. The sample records more than 150,000 distinct CDR3 sequences, around 20% being singletons. Sequencing used PBMCs. The receptors were sampled from a human donor in good health (CMV status not recorded). Some clones in this sample may be carry-over from other donors' samples.

The rearrangement joins TRBV28 to TRBJ2-5; 8 nucleotides align to TRBD2. The CDR3 length is 15 residues. The germline V gene encodes CDR1 MDHEN and CDR2 SYDVKM. V trimming: 7 bases; J trimming: 2 bases; junction bases outside the gene matches: 9. Here the CDR3 reads CASTLLAGGQETQYF. The CDR3 DNA follows: TGTGCCAGCACCCTACTTGCGGGAGGTCAAGAGACCCAGTACTTC.

This clonotype was observed a few times. This chain links TRBV20-1 with TRBJ2-1, with D possibly being TRBD2 (5 bases). V lost 8 bases, J lost 7 bases, and 18 bases lay in between. CDR3 length equals 13 residues. Germline V gene data show CDR1 as DFQATT and CDR2 as SNEGSKA (reference sequence). This CDR3 is CSSTLSPGNEQFF. CDR3 in DNA: TGCAGTTCCACCCTTAGCCCGGGAAATGAGCAGTTCTTC.

This clonotype occurred a few times. This rearrangement joins TRBV20-1 to TRBJ2-7; D unresolved. The germline V gene has CDR1 DFQATT and CDR2 SNEGSKA (reference sequence). Trimming stripped 2 bases from V and 4 bases from J, with 12 bases between. The CDR3 extends over 13 amino acids. CDR3 sequence: CSARSPQSYEQYF. The CDR3 bases are TGCAGTGCTAGATCCCCACAGAGTTACGAGCAGTACTTC.

This clonotype appeared once. J is TRBJ1-3 and V is TRBV6-2 or TRBV6-3; D remains unclear. Per germline, CDR1 MNHEY and CDR2 SVGEGT. V dropped 5 bases and J dropped 2 bases, with 13 bases sitting between them. There are 15 residues in the CDR3. The CDR3 DNA reads TGTGCCAGCAGTACGGGTTCAGCAGCTGGAAACACCATATATTTT. This translates into CASSTGSAAGNTIYF.

The chain has TRBV6-8 and TRBJ2-7; D unresolved. The V end lost 1 base, the J end lost 10 bases, and 8 bases lay between the germline ends. Germline CDR1 is MNHGY and CDR2 is SAAAGT. The CDR3 has 11 residues. This chain's CDR3 is CASSYLLIQYF. CDR3 nucleotides: TGTGCCAGCAGTTACTTACTAATTCAGTACTTC.

This clonotype came up many times. The chain uses TRBV7-2 and TRBJ2-7; TRBD2 might be the D (6 bases). The germline V and J ends were trimmed by 6 bases and 0 bases, with 15 bases remaining between them. Germline CDR1 SGHTA, CDR2 FQGNSA. The CDR3 length is 15 residues. CDR3 sequence reads: CASRGVGRSSYEQYF. CDR3 coding DNA: TGTGCCAGCAGAGGAGTTGGGAGGAGCTCCTACGAGCAGTACTTC.

The chain couples TRBV4-1 to TRBJ2-1; 7 bases are a match to TRBD1. Germline loops: CDR1 MGHRA, CDR2 YSYEKL. V lost 6 bases to trimming and J lost 2 bases; unmatched junction nucleotides: 10. The length of the CDR3 is 16 residues. CDR3 DNA: TGCGCCAGCAGTCGAAGGGAACAGGGGACCTACAATGAGCAGTTCTTC. Translation gives CASSRREQGTYNEQFF.

This clonotype was picked up many times. The V gene is TRBV20-1, the J gene TRBJ2-1, with D perhaps assigned TRBD1 or TRBD2 (5 bases each). V lost 4 bases, J lost 5 bases, and 18 bases lay in between. The CDR3 has 15 amino acids. CDR1 and CDR2 (germline): DFQATT, SNEGSKA (reference sequence). CDR3 nucleotides: TGCAGTGCTATGGGGGTCGGCAGGGCCGACAATGAGCAGTTCTTC. This translates into CSAMGVGRADNEQFF.

In the case of this clonotype: Given the absence of the conserved phenylalanine or tryptophan at the CDR3 end, a read error is likely. The chain is built from TRBV30 and TRBJ1-6, with unresolved D. The germline V gene encodes CDR1 GTSNPN and CDR2 SVGIG (reference sequence). V shed 5 bases and J shed 7 bases, with 12 bases lying between them. The CDR3 totals 13 residues. The DNA of the CDR3 is TGTGCCTGGCACACTAACCGGAATTCACCCCTCCACTCT. Translated: CAWHTNRNSPLHS.

At least ten counts were recorded for this clonotype. This rearrangement joins TRBV7-8 to TRBJ2-3; TRBD2 might be the D (5 bases). This CDR3 has 13 residues. V was pared by 3 bases and J by 5 bases, with 9 bases between. CDR1 and CDR2 (germline): SGHVS, FQNEAQ. CDR3 DNA: TGTGCCAGCAGCTTCTACGGGGAAGATACGCAGTATTTT. Its protein product is CASSFYGEDTQYF.